This TCR beta chain was identified in a study of cytomegalovirus exposure and HLA in healthy donors. Study-wide points: Immune exposure was documented only through CMV serostatus.

A multiplex PCR was run with 60 Vbeta primers and 13 Jbeta primers. Profiling relied on immunoSEQ multiplex PCR, and the TCRdb table lists in-frame clones only, not all of them. The table has around 90,000 clones, approximately 56% seen once. The table lists this clone with a count of one. Its target is not known. CDR3 size: 16 residues. V lost 6 bases and J lost 2, with 17 bases in between. Per germline, CDR1 MNHNY and CDR2 SVGAGI (reference sequence). The chain recombines TRBV6-6 with TRBJ1-3, with D possibly matching TRBD1 (5 bases). Sequenced material: PBMCs. This sequence was found in a woman between 25 and 40 years old in good health and CMV-seropositive. The CDR3 DNA sequence: TGTGCCAGCAGCAGACAAGACAGTCCGGCTGGAAACACCATATATTTT. Its translation: CASSRQDSPAGNTIYF.